Below, 29 T cell receptor beta chains from the same sample are listed, as sequenced in a study of T cells in Graves' hyperthyroidism and ophthalmopathy. Regions amplified from RNA transcripts were the TCR beta CDR3 regions. The HTBI set primed first-round TCR CDR3 RT-PCR. Each CDR3 protein is one row after TCRdb ran MiXCR on the multiplex PCR reads. This sample has about 690,000 distinct CDR3 sequences, with 15% to 20% found just once. Sequencing input: blood. The source of these receptors is a man aged 50 or older with Graves' hyperthyroidism.

The chain uses TRBV7-3 and TRBJ2-2; D remains ambiguous. The V gene's germline CDR1 is SGHTA and CDR2 FQGTGA. Trimming pared 1 base from V and 6 bases from J, leaving 6 bases between. The CDR3 spans 13 residues. For the CDR3, the DNA is TGTGCCAGCAGCTTAAAAGGTCCCGGGGAGCTGTTTTTT. It specifies CASSLKGPGELFF.

This clonotype was seen ten or more times. The gene calls are TRBV11-2 and TRBJ1-4; a possible D gene is TRBD1 (5 bases). Germline CDR1 reads SGHAT; CDR2 reads FQNNGV. V dropped 2 bases and J dropped 5 bases, with 15 bases sitting between them. There are 16 residues in the CDR3. This chain's CDR3 is CASSLSRGRSNEKLFF. In DNA, the CDR3 is TGTGCCAGCAGCTTATCCCGGGGACGGTCGAATGAAAAACTGTTTTTT.

V gene TRBV7-8 combines with J gene TRBJ2-3; the D is unclear. CDR3 length: 16 residues. In germline, CDR1 is SGHVS, CDR2 FQNEAQ. Between the trimmed V and J ends, which lost 2 bases and 2 bases, there was a span of 14 bases. The CDR3 spells CASSLSIRGYTDTQYF. CDR3 bases: TGTGCCAGCAGCTTATCGATCCGTGGTTACACAGATACGCAGTATTTT.

A single count supports this clonotype. The gene calls are TRBV19 and TRBJ1-5; TRBD1 agrees at 7 bases. The CDR3 length is 13 residues. Germline V CDR1 and CDR2: LNHDA, SQIVND (reference sequence). J gave up 9 bases and V 6 bases, and 8 bases lay outside the gene matches. CDR3 DNA: TGTGCCAGTAGCCTCGACAGGGCATGGCCCCAGCATTTT. Amino acids: CASSLDRAWPQHF.

The chain combines TRBV28 with TRBJ2-5, with a weak D call TRBD2 (5 bases). Trimming shortened V by 5 bases and J by 0 bases, and 19 bases separated the two germline ends. Per the germline V gene, CDR1 is MDHEN and CDR2 is SYDVKM. The CDR3 length is 17 residues. Here the CDR3 DNA reads TGTGCCAGCAGTCCGCCCAACGGGGAGAGAGACCAAGAGACCCAGTACTTC. Protein: CASSPPNGERDQETQYF.

This clonotype has at least ten counts. The V call is TRBV20-1, the J call TRBJ2-7; D remains ambiguous. Germline-derived CDR1 and CDR2 are DFQATT and SNEGSKA (reference sequence). CDR3 size: 12 residues. Between the trimmed V and J ends, which lost 3 bases and 0 bases, there was a span of 6 bases. The CDR3 sequence: CSASADSYEQYF. The CDR3 DNA follows: TGCAGTGCTAGTGCAGACTCCTACGAGCAGTACTTC.

This clonotype was counted only a few times. V usage is TRBV6-1 and J usage is TRBJ2-1, with 9 bases aligning to TRBD2. The junction had 13 bases not matched to a gene; V was cut back by 7 bases and J by 6 bases. The CDR3 length is 16 residues. CDR1 and CDR2 (germline): MNHNS, SASEGT. CDR3 bases: TGTGCCAGCACTCTCCGGGTAGCGGGAGCAGGCAATGAGCAGTTCTTC. Translated, it gives CASTLRVAGAGNEQFF.

This clonotype appeared many times. V and J are TRBV15 and TRBJ1-4; D is unclear. V lost 0 bases and J 0 bases, leaving 5 bases between the germline ends. Germline CDR1 reads LNHNV; CDR2 reads YYDKDF (reference sequence). The CDR3 sequence is 15 residues long. The CDR3 sequence is CATSREDATNEKLFF. The CDR3 DNA sequence: TGTGCCACCAGCAGAGAGGACGCAACTAATGAAAAACTGTTTTTT. Full variable domain (missing parts from reference TRBV15 and TRBJ1-4): DAMVIQNPRYQVTQFGKPVTLSCSQTLNHNVMYWYQQKSSQAPKLLFHYYDKDFNNEADTPDNFQSRRPNTSFCFLDIRSPGLGDTAMYLCATSREDATNEKLFFGSGTQLSVL.

This clonotype was detected ten times or more. The J gene is TRBJ1-5, the V gene TRBV6-1; D perhaps matches TRBD1 (5 bases). The CDR3 runs 14 residues. Looked up from germline, CDR1 is MNHNS and CDR2 is SASEGT. Trimming stripped 4 bases from V and 1 base from J, with 8 bases between. DNA of the CDR3: TGTGCCAGCAGTGCCAGGGAGAGCAATCAGCCCCAGCATTTT. This translates into CASSARESNQPQHF.

The chain couples TRBV19 to TRBJ2-2; 13 nucleotides align to TRBD2. The length of the CDR3 is 17 residues. V shed 5 bases and J 6 bases; nucleotides not matched to a gene: 9. Germline CDR1 is LNHDA and CDR2 is SQIVND (reference sequence). CDR3 loop: CASSVGLAGVVSGELFF. CDR3 sequence (DNA): TGTGCCAGTAGTGTAGGACTAGCGGGAGTTGTTTCCGGGGAGCTGTTTTTT.

This clonotype was seen more than once but under ten times. The chain uses TRBV24-1 and TRBJ2-2; 9 bases are a match to TRBD2. The germline gives CDR1 KGHDR, CDR2 SFDVKD. CDR3 length: 17 amino acids. Trimming took 6 bases from V and 0 from J; bases not matched to a gene: 7. CDR3 sequence: CATSPKSGRTNTGELFF. The CDR3 nucleotides are TGTGCCACCAGTCCTAAGAGCGGGAGGACGAACACCGGGGAGCTGTTTTTT.

This clonotype was recorded many times. The chain combines TRBV20-1 with TRBJ1-2, with 8 nucleotides matching TRBD1. The CDR3 consists of 12 residues. CDR1 is DFQATT, CDR2 SNEGSKA, per germline (reference sequence). V shed 1 base, J shed 8 bases, and the junction held 3 bases outside the gene matches. CDR3 bases: TGCAGTGCTAGAGCAGGGGGCGGGGGCTACACCTTC. Residues: CSARAGGGGYTF.

This clonotype was seen ten or more times. The rearrangement links TRBV5-1 to TRBJ2-7; the D gene is possibly TRBD1 (5 bases). Looked up from germline, CDR1 is SGHRS and CDR2 is YFSETQ. The CDR3 consists of 14 residues. V was cut by 4 bases and J by 3 bases, with 14 bases left in between. CDR3 sequence reads: CASSLPEDSYEQYF. Written as DNA, the CDR3 is TGCGCCAGCAGCCTACCCGAAGACAGCTACGAGCAGTACTTC.

V gene TRBV28 combines with J gene TRBJ1-1; D is uncertain. V dropped 5 bases and J dropped 5 bases, with 15 bases sitting between them. From germline, CDR1 is MDHEN and CDR2 SYDVKM. The CDR3 sequence is 14 residues long. Here the CDR3 DNA reads TGTGCCAGCAGTGATACGGGGTGGAGAACTGAAGCTTTCTTT. It yields the protein CASSDTGWRTEAFF.

This clonotype came up many times. The chain employs TRBV10-3 and TRBJ2-1, with 13 bases matching TRBD2. CDR3 length: 14 residues. The junction had 6 bases not matched to a gene; V was cut back by 8 bases and J by 8 bases. Germline V CDR1 and CDR2: ENHRY, SYGVKD. CDR3 nucleotides: TGTGCCATCTCGGGGACTAGCGGGATCGATGAGCAGTTCTTC. Protein sequence: CAISGTSGIDEQFF.

The chain combines TRBV6-1 with TRBJ1-6, with 12 bases that match TRBD1. Looked up from germline, CDR1 is MNHNS and CDR2 is SASEGT. V was clipped by 1 base and J by 10 bases; unmatched bases: 8. This CDR3 is 17 amino acids long. The CDR3 sequence is CASSEVWSGQGASPLHF. In DNA, the CDR3 is TGTGCCAGCAGTGAAGTTTGGTCGGGACAGGGGGCATCACCCCTCCACTTT.

The rearrangement links TRBV20-1 to TRBJ2-4; tentative D call: TRBD2 (5 bases). Germline V gene data show CDR1 as DFQATT and CDR2 as SNEGSKA (reference sequence). V lost 6 bases and J 0 bases, leaving 15 bases between the germline ends. This CDR3 region has 15 residues. The CDR3 protein is CSASRSRGAKNIQYF. DNA of the CDR3: TGCAGTGCCTCAAGGTCCCGGGGAGCCAAAAACATTCAGTACTTC.

The chain recombines TRBV6-4 with TRBJ2-1; no definite D call. Trimming pared 0 bases from V and 4 bases from J, leaving 13 bases between. Germline CDR1 is MRHNA and CDR2 is SNTAGT. This CDR3 is built from 16 residues. CDR3 residues: CASSDSGSRVYNEQFF. The CDR3 DNA reads as TGTGCCAGCAGTGACTCGGGGTCACGGGTGTACAATGAGCAGTTCTTC.

In its sample, this clonotype was seen many times. This chain connects TRBV6-1 to TRBJ1-1; D unclear. This CDR3 is 15 amino acids long. Germline CDR1 reads MNHNS; CDR2 reads SASEGT. V dropped 5 bases and J dropped 1 base, with 14 bases sitting between them. CDR3: CASSPNSGRNTEAFF. In DNA, the CDR3 is TGTGCCAGCAGTCCTAATTCAGGCCGGAACACTGAAGCTTTCTTT.

This clonotype was detected a few times. The chain recombines TRBV14 with TRBJ2-7; the D gene is possibly TRBD2 (6 bases). Germline V gene lookup returns CDR1 SGHDN and CDR2 FVKESK. The CDR3 runs to 13 residues. Between the trimmed V and J ends, which lost 4 bases and 6 bases, there was a span of 13 bases. CDR3 coding DNA: TGTGCCAGCAGCCCGACTAGTATCGCCGAGCAGTACTTC. It codes for CASSPTSIAEQYF. Based on the CDR3 plus reference TRBV14 and TRBJ2-7, the full variable domain is EAGVTQFPSHSVIEKGQTVTLRCDPISGHDNLYWYRRVMGKEIKFLLHFVKESKQDESGMPNNRFLAERTGGTYSTLKVQPAELEDSGVYFCASSPTSIAEQYFGPGTRLTVT.

This chain uses TRBV11-2 with TRBJ2-7, with TRBD1 matching over 12 bases. The CDR3 loop spans 15 amino acids. The J segment lost 6 bases and the V segment lost 2 bases, leaving 5 bases of the junction unmatched. Germline loops: CDR1 SGHAT, CDR2 FQNNGV. As DNA, the CDR3 is TGTGCCAGCAGCTTACCGGGACAGGGGGCGCCCGAGCAGTACTTC. Residues: CASSLPGQGAPEQYF.

This clonotype was seen many times. The chain recombines TRBV6-1 with TRBJ2-2; D gene uncertain. CDR3 length: 13 amino acids. V was pared by 5 bases and J by 3 bases, with 7 bases between. The germline V gene has CDR1 MNHNS and CDR2 SASEGT. This CDR3 reads CASSHKDTGELFF. The CDR3 DNA reads as TGTGCCAGCAGTCATAAGGACACCGGGGAGCTGTTTTTT.

This rearrangement joins TRBV6-5 to TRBJ2-2; D not certain. Germline V gene sequence: CDR1 MNHEY, CDR2 SVGAGI. Trimming left V 0 bases short and J 8 bases short, with 4 bases between. This CDR3 is built from 12 residues. The CDR3 bases are TGTGCCAGCAGTTACTCGGCGGGGGAGCTGTTTTTT. It yields the protein CASSYSAGELFF.

This clonotype was seen repeatedly, ten times or more. The rearrangement links TRBV6-1 to TRBJ1-5, with D hard to call. The CDR3 totals 11 residues. V was trimmed by 5 bases and J by 9 bases, leaving 8 bases between them. The V gene's germline CDR1 is MNHNS and CDR2 SASEGT. The CDR3 region is CASSSDGPQHF. Here the CDR3 DNA reads TGTGCCAGCAGTTCCGATGGGCCCCAGCATTTT.

The chain couples TRBV4-1 to TRBJ1-2; TRBD1 might be the D (5 bases). The CDR3 sequence is 16 residues long. Germline assignment: CDR1 MGHRA and CDR2 YSYEKL. V lost 1 base and J lost 7, with 19 bases in between. The DNA for the CDR3 is TGCGCCAGCAGCCAAGTGGTGGCAGGGACTAAACGTGGCTACACCTTC. This sequence encodes CASSQVVAGTKRGYTF.

This clonotype was observed at least ten times. The gene calls are TRBV6-1 and TRBJ1-1; D gene unclear. V gave up 6 bases and J gave up 2 bases, with 10 bases separating them. Germline CDR1 reads MNHNS; CDR2 reads SASEGT. The CDR3 extends over 13 amino acids. CDR3 sequence reads: CASSRRQNTEAFF. The CDR3 region has the DNA TGTGCCAGCAGCCGTAGACAAAACACTGAAGCTTTCTTT.

This clonotype turned up a few times. One base away lies a much larger clone, so this may be a sequencing read error. The chain recombines TRBV18 with TRBJ2-7; perhaps D is TRBD1 or TRBD2 (5 bases each). V dropped 8 bases and J dropped 3 bases, with 20 bases sitting between them. The CDR3 is 15 amino acids. Looked up from germline, CDR1 is KGHSH and CDR2 is LQKENI. DNA for the CDR3: TGTGCCAGCACCTCTACTAAGGGACCACACTACGAGCAGTACTTC. Protein sequence: CASTSTKGPHYEQYF.

This clonotype was observed many times. This chain connects TRBV7-9 to TRBJ2-1; 9 bases are shared with TRBD2. With V trimmed by 5 bases and J by 0 bases, 8 bases remained unmatched. Germline V gene lookup returns CDR1 SEHNR and CDR2 FQNEAQ (reference sequence). The CDR3 loop spans 17 amino acids. This CDR3 reads CASSPSGTLSSYNEQFF. CDR3 DNA sequence: TGTGCCAGCAGCCCTAGCGGGACCCTAAGCTCCTACAATGAGCAGTTCTTC.

This clonotype was detected many times. This chain uses TRBV6-1 with TRBJ1-2, with D possibly matching TRBD1 (6 bases). Germline V gives CDR1 MNHNS, CDR2 SASEGT. The CDR3 consists of 13 residues. Trimming removed 2 bases from V and 6 bases from J, with 10 bases in between. As DNA, the CDR3 is TGTGCCAGCAGTGAACCGCCAGGGGATGGCTACACCTTC. This encodes CASSEPPGDGYTF.